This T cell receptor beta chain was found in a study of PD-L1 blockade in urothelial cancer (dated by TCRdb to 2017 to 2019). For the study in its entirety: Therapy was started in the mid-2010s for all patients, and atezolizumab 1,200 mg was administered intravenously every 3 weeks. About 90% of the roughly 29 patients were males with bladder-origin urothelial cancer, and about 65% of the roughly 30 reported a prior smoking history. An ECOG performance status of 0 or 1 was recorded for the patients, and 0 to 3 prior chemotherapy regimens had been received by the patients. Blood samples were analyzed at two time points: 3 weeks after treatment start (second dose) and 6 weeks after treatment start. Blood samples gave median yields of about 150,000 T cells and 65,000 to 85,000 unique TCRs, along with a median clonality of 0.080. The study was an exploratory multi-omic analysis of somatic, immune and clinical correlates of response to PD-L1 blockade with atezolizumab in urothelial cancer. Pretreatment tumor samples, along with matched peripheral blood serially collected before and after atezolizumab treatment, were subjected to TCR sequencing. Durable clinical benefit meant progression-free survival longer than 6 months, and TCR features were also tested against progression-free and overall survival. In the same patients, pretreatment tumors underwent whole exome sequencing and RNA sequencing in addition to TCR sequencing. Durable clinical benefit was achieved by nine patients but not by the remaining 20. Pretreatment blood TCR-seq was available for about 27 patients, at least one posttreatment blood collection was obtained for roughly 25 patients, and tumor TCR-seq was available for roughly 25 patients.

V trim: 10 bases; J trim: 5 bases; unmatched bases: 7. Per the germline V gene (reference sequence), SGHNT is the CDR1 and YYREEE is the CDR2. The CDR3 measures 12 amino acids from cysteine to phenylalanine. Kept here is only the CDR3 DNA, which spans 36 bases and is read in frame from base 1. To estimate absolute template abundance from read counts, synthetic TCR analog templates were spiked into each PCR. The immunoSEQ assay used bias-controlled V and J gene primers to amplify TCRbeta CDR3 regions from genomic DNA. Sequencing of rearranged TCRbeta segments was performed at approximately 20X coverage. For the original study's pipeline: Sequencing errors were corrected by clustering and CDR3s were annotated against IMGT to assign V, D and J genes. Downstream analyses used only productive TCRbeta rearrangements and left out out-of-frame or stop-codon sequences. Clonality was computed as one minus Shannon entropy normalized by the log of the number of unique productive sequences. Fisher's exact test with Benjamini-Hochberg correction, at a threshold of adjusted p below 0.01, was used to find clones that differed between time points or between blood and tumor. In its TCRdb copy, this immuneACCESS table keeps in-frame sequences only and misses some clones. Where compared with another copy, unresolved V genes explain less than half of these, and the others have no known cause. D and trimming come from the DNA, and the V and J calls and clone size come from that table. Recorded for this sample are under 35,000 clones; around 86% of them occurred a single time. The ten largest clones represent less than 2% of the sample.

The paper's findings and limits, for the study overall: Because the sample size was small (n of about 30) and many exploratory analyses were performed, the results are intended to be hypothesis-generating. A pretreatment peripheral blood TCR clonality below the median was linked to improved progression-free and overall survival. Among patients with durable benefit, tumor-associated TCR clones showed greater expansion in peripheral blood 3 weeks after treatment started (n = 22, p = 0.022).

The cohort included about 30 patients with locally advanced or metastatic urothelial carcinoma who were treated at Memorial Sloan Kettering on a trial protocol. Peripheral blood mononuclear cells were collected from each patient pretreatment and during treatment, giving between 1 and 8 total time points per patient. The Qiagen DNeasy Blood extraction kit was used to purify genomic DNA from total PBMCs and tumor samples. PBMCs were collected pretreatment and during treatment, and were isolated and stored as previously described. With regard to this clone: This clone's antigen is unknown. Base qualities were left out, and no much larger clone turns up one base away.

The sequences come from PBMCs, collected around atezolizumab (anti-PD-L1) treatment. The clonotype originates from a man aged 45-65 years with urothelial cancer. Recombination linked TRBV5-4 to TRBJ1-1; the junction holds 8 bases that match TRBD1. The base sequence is TGTGCCTGCACGGACAGGGCGACTGAAGCTTTCTTT. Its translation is CACTDRATEAFF. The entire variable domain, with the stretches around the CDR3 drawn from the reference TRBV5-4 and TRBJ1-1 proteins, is ETGVTQSPTHLIKTRGQQVTLRCSSQSGHNTVSWYQQALGQGPQFIFQYYREEENGRGNFPPRFSGLQFPNYSSELNVNALELDDSALYLCACTDRATEAFFGQGTRLTVV.